This T cell receptor beta chain was identified during a study of CD8 T cells in Susac syndrome. Study background: Susac syndrome patients were untreated, on corticosteroids with some adding intravenous immunoglobulin, or on intravenous immunoglobulin only.

Negative isolation was used for CD8+ and CD4+ T cells, and FACS enrichment was applied to TEMRA cells. There are 15 residues in the CDR3. CDR1 is MGHRA and CDR2 is YSYEKL in the germline V gene. V was clipped by 6 bases and J by 2 bases, with 17 bases between them. RNA was extracted with the RNeasy kit, and a quantity of roughly 0.5 to 1 ug was reverse transcribed using random hexamers. Using its own MiXCR run on the immunoSEQ multiplex PCR reads, TCRdb lists one record per CDR3 protein. The sample lists some 130,000 distinct CDR3 sequences, 85% to 95% seen once, with about 0.18% in the top ten. The sequence was obtained from a human donor with Susac syndrome. The J gene is TRBJ2-7, the V gene TRBV4-1; D ambiguous. Material: CD8+ T cells from PBMCs. The CDR3 DNA reads as TGCGCCAGCAGTCAACCCCTAGGGCTTGCCTACGAGCAGTACTTC. Protein product: CASSQPLGLAYEQYF.